This TCR beta chain appears in the sequencing data of a study of beta chain features in type 1 diabetes. Study findings and constraints: The question of HLA type influencing TCRB rearrangement was one that remained unresolved here.

All of the isolated RNA was reverse transcribed, so expressed TCRB transcripts were sequenced. Sequencing used immunoSEQ multiplex PCR; TCRdb keeps in-frame clones, though not all of them. This table holds approximately 150,000 clones, 8% to 13% found once. This clone has a handful of counts. Its antigen is still unknown. This TCR was recovered from a man between 18 and 29 years old in good health. The sample taken for sequencing was naive CD4+ T cells from blood.

CDR3 sequence (DNA): TGCGCCAGCAGCATGGGACAGGGCTATGGCTACACCTTC. Protein: CASSMGQGYGYTF. This sequence joins TRBV5-1 and TRBJ1-2; 9 nucleotides line up with TRBD1. This CDR3 is built from 13 residues. Unmatched junction bases numbered 2, after V lost 4 bases and J lost 4 bases. Germline values: CDR1 SGHRS, CDR2 YFSETQ.